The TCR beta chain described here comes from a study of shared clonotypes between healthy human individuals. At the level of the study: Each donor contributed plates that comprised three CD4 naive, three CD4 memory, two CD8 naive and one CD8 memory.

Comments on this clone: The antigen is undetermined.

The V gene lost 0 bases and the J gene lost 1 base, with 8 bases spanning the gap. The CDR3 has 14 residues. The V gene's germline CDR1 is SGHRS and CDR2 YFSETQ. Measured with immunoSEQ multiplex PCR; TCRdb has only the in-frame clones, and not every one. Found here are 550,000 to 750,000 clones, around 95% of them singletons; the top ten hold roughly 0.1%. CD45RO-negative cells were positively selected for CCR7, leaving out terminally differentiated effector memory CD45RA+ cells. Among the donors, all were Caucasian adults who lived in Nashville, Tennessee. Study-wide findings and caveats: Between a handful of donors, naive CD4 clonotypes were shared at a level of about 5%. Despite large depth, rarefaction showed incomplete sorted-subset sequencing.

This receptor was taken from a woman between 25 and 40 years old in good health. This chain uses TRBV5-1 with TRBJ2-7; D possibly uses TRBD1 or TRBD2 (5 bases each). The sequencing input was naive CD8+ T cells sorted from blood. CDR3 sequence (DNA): TGCGCCAGCAGCTTGGGGGACGGTTCCTACGAGCAGTACTTC. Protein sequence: CASSLGDGSYEQYF.